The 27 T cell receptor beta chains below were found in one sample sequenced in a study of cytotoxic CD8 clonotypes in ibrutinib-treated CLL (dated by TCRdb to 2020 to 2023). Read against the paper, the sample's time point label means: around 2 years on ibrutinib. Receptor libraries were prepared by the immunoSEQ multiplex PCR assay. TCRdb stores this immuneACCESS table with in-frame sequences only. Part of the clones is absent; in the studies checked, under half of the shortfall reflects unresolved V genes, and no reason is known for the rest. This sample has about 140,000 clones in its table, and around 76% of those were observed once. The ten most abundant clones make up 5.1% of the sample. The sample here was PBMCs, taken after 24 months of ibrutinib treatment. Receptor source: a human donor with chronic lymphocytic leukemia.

The CDR3 region is CASSFRGGGNEQYF. The CDR3 coding sequence is TGTGCCAGCAGCTTCAGAGGGGGGGGGAACGAGCAGTACTTC. The V gene is TRBV27, the J gene TRBJ2-7, with D possibly TRBD2 on 7 matching bases. V lost 6 bases and J 5 bases, leaving 17 bases between the germline ends. The CDR3 has 14 residues. The germline V gene encodes CDR1 MNHEY and CDR2 SMNVEV (reference sequence).

DNA for the CDR3: TGCGCCAGCAGCTTGGGATTCGCTATCTACGAGCAGTACTTC. It is translated as CASSLGFAIYEQYF. The chain has TRBV5-1 and TRBJ2-7; no definite D call. CDR3 length: 14 amino acids. Trimming stripped 0 bases from V and 3 bases from J, with 10 bases between. Germline V gene lookup returns CDR1 SGHRS and CDR2 YFSETQ.

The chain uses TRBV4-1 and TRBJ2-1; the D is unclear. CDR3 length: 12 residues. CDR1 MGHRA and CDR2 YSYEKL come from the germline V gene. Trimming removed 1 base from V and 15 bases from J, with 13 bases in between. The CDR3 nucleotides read TGCGCCAGCAGCCAAGGGGCAGCGCCGGGGTTCTTC. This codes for CASSQGAAPGFF.

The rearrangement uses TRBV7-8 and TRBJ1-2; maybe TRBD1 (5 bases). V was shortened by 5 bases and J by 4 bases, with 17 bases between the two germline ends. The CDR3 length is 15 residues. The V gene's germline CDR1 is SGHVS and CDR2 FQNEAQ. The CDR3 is CASSPDPGQRYGYTF. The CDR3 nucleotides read TGTGCCAGCAGCCCGGACCCGGGGCAACGCTATGGCTACACCTTC.

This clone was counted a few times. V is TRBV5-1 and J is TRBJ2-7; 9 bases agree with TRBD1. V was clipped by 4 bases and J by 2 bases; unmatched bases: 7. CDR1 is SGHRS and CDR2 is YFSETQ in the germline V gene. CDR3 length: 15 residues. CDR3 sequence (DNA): TGCGCCAGCAGCCCGGGACAGGGCAATCCCTACGAGCAGTACTTC. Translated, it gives CASSPGQGNPYEQYF.

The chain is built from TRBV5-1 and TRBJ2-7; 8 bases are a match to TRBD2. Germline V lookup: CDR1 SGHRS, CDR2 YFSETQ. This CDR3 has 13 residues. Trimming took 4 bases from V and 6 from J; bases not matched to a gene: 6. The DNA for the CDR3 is TGCGCCAGCAGCCGAGCGGGAGTTAGCGAGCAGTACTTC. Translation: CASSRAGVSEQYF.

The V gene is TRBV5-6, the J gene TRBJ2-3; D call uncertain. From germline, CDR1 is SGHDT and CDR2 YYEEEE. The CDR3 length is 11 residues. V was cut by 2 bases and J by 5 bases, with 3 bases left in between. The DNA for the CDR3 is TGTGCCAGCAGCTTACAAGATACGCAGTATTTT. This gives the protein CASSLQDTQYF. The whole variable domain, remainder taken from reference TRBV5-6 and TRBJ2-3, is DAGVTQSPTHLIKTRGQQVTLRCSPKSGHDTVSWYQQALGQGPQFIFQYYEEEERQRGNFPDRFSGHQFPNYSSELNVNALLLGDSALYLCASSLQDTQYFGPGTRLTVL.

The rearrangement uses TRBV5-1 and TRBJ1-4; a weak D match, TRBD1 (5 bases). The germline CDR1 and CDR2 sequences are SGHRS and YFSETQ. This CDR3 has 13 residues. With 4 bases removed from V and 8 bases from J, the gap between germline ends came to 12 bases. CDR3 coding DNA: TGCGCCAGCAGCCCGAGCCAGGGAGAAAAACTGTTTTTT. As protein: CASSPSQGEKLFF.

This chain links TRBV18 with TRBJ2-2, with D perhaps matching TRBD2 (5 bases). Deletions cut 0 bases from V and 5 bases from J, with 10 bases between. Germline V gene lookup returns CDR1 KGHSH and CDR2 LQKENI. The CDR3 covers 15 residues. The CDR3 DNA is TGTGCCAGCTCACCACCGGTCGGGGAGACCGGGGAGCTGTTTTTT. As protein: CASSPPVGETGELFF.

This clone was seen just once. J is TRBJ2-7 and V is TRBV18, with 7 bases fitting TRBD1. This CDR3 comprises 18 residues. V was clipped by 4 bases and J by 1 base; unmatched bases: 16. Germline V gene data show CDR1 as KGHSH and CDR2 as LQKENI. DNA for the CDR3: TGTGCCAGCTCACTAGCCGGGACAGAGGGTCCCAATTCCTACGAGCAGTACTTC. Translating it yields CASSLAGTEGPNSYEQYF.

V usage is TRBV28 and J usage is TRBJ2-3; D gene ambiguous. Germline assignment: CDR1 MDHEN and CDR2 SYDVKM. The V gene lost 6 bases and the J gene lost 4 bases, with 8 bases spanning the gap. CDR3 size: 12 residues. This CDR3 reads CASSPRADTQYF. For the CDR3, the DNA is TGTGCCAGCAGCCCCCGGGCAGATACGCAGTATTTT.

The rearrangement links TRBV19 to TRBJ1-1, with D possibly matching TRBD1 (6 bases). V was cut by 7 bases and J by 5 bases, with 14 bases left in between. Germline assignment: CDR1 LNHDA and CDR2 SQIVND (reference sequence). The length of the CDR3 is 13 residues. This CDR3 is CASTEGGWTEAFF. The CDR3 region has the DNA TGTGCCAGTACCGAAGGGGGTTGGACTGAAGCTTTCTTT.

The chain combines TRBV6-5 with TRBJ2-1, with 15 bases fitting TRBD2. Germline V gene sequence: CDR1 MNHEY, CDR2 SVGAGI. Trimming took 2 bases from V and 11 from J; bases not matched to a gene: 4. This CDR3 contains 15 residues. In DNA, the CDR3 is TGTGCCAGCAGTTACCCGGGGACTAGCGGGGGGAAGCAGTTCTTC. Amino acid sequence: CASSYPGTSGGKQFF.

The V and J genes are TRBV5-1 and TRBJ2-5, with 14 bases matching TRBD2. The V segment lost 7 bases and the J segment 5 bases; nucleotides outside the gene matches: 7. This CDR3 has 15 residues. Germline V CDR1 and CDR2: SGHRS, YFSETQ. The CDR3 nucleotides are TGCGCCAGCGGACTAGCGGGGGGCCGGTGGGAGACCCAGTACTTC. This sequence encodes CASGLAGGRWETQYF.

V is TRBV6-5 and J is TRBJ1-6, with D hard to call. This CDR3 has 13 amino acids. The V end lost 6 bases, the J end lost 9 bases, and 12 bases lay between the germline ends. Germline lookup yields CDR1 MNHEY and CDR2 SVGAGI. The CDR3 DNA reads TGTGCCAGCAGCCCCGAATCCGGTTCACCCCTCCACTTT. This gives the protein CASSPESGSPLHF.

This CDR3 is CASSEAGAGEAGELFF. CDR3 bases: TGTGCCAGCAGTGAAGCGGGAGCGGGAGAGGCCGGGGAGCTGTTTTTT. The chain carries TRBV2 and TRBJ2-2; 8 nucleotides align to TRBD2. The length of the CDR3 is 16 residues. The germline V gene encodes CDR1 SNHLY and CDR2 FYNNEI. V trimming: 0 bases; J trimming: 6 bases; junction bases outside the gene matches: 6. The entire variable domain, with the rest obtained from reference TRBV2 and TRBJ2-2, is as follows: EPEVTQTPSHQVTQMGQEVILRCVPISNHLYFYWYRQILGQKVEFLVSFYNNEISEKSEIFDDQFSVERPDGSNFTLKIRSTKLEDSAMYFCASSEAGAGEAGELFFGEGSRLTVL.

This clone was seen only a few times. The CDR3 bases are TGCAGCGTTGAGGCCTGGACAGACAATGAGCAGTTCTTC. Amino acid sequence: CSVEAWTDNEQFF. The V gene is TRBV29-1, the J gene TRBJ2-1; D is possibly TRBD1 (6 bases). Germline CDR1 reads SQVTM; CDR2 reads ANQGSEA. V lost 3 bases to trimming and J lost 5 bases, with 11 bases between them. The CDR3 runs to 13 residues.

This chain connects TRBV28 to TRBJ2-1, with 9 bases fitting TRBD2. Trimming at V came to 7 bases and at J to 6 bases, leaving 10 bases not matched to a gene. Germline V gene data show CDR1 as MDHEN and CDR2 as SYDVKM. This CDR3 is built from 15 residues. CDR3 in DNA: TGTGCCAGCACCCCCCTAGCGGGACCCACCAATGAGCAGTTCTTC. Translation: CASTPLAGPTNEQFF.

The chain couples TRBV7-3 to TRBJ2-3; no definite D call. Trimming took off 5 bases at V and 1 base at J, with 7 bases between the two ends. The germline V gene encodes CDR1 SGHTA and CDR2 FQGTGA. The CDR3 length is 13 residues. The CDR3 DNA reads TGTGCCAGCAGCCTCGTTGGCACAGATACGCAGTATTTT. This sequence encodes CASSLVGTDTQYF.

This CDR3 reads CASSPGANPNYGYTF. The CDR3 DNA reads as TGTGCCAGCAGCCCCGGCGCGAACCCTAACTATGGCTACACCTTC. The chain links TRBV13 to TRBJ1-2; D call uncertain. Looked up from germline, CDR1 is PRHDT and CDR2 is FYEKMQ (reference sequence). With 5 bases removed from V and 0 bases from J, the gap between germline ends came to 13 bases. This CDR3 contains 15 residues.

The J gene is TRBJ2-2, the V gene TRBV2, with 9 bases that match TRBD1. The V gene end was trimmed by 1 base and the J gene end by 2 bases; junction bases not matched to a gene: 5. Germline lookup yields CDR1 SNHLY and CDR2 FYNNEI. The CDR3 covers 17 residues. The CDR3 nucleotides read TGTGCCAGCAGTGAAGACACAGGGGGCACTAACACCGGGGAGCTGTTTTTT. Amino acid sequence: CASSEDTGGTNTGELFF.

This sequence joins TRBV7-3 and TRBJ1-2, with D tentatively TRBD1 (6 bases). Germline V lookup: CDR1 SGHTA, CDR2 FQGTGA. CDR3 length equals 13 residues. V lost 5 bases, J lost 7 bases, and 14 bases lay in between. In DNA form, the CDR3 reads TGTGCCAGCAGCGCCCCGGGGGGGGCTGGCTACACCTTC. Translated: CASSAPGGAGYTF.

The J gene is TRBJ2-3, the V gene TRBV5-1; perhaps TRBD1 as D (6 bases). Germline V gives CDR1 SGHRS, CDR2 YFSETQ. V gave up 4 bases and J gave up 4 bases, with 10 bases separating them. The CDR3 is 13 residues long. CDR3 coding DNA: TGCGCCAGCAGCAATACAGGGCCAGATACGCAGTATTTT. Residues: CASSNTGPDTQYF.

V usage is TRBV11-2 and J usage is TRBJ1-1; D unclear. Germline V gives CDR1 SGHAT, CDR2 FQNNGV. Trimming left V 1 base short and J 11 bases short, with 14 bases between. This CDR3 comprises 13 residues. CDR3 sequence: CASSLGQATQAFF. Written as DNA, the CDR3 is TGTGCCAGCAGCTTAGGACAAGCTACTCAGGCTTTCTTT.

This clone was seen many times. The CDR3 loop is CASQGTPTYEQYF. The CDR3 coding sequence is TGTGCCAGCCAGGGTACCCCAACCTACGAGCAGTACTTC. The gene calls are TRBV28 and TRBJ2-7; D might be TRBD1 (5 bases). This CDR3 comprises 13 residues. V shed 8 bases and J shed 2 bases, with 13 bases lying between them. Looked up from germline, CDR1 is MDHEN and CDR2 is SYDVKM.

The CDR3 protein is CASSWTSGRAGGETQYF. The CDR3 region has the DNA TGTGCCAGCAGTTGGACTAGCGGGAGGGCCGGTGGGGAGACCCAGTACTTC. V gene TRBV2 combines with J gene TRBJ2-5; 15 nucleotides align to TRBD2. The germline CDR1 and CDR2 sequences are SNHLY and FYNNEI. J was trimmed by 5 bases and V by 5 bases; bases with no gene match: 9. This CDR3 comprises 17 residues.

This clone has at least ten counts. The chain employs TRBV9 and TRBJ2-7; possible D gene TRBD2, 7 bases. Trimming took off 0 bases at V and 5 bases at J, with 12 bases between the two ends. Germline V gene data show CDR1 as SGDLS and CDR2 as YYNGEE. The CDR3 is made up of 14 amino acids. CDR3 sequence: CASSVGGGVHEQYF. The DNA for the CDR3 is TGTGCCAGCAGCGTAGGAGGGGGGGTGCACGAGCAGTACTTC.